This paragraph covers one T cell receptor beta chain sequence. The data stem from a study of control samples from healthy donors and cancer patients. The CDR3 runs 15 residues. The V segment lost 3 bases and the J segment 2 bases; nucleotides outside the gene matches: 10. Germline V gene sequence: CDR1 DFQATT, CDR2 SNEGSKA (reference sequence). Using immunoSEQ multiplex PCR, the repertoire was profiled, and TCRdb retains in-frame clones only, with some absent. The sample consists of about 80,000 clones, roughly 90% of them appearing once. Sequencing was carried out using blood. This clonotype originated in a woman in her 50s in good health. This chain links TRBV20-1 with TRBJ2-7, with TRBD1 identical over 7 bases. The DNA of the CDR3 is TGCAGTGCTAGTATAACAGGGGATCTCCCCTACGAGCAGTACTTC. Translated, it gives CSASITGDLPYEQYF.